The clone carrying this T cell receptor (beta chain) was counted at least ten times. TCRdb redid the calling of the 5' RACE reads with MiXCR, one entry per CDR3 protein. The table includes 200,000 or so distinct CDR3 sequences, 15% to 20% detected once. This entry belongs to a study of T-cell memory formation after mild COVID-19. The V gene lost 0 bases and the J gene lost 5 bases, with 5 bases spanning the gap. From germline, CDR1 is LGHDT and CDR2 YNNKEL (reference sequence). The CDR3 runs 13 residues. The TCR comes from an adult woman who had mild COVID-19 (a few samples of this study predate the infection). Cell type and time point are not known. Sequencing used PBMCs or a T cell subset sorted from them (not recorded which). The genes are TRBV3-1 and TRBJ2-1; no firm D call. CDR3 DNA sequence: TGTGCCAGCAGCCAAGATCGCCACAATGAGCAGTTCTTC. Encoded protein: CASSQDRHNEQFF.